The present T cell receptor beta chain was sequenced within a study of read filtering for tumor transcriptome and immune sequencing. Study background: The cohort had over 16 men and some 13 women aged about 45 to 80, mean about 66 years. RNA-seq yielded only 85 to 1273 TCR reads, IR-seq about 4.05 to 10.27 million.

This clonotype was picked up many times. Antigen specificity is unknown. This CDR3 is 12 amino acids long. Deletions cut 6 bases from V and 9 bases from J, with 17 bases between. Germline lookup yields CDR1 DFQATT and CDR2 SNEGSKA (reference sequence). Sampling of bone marrow took place during active disease in every patient. General study findings and limits: Correlation between methods rose after single-read clonotypes were removed.

Molecular barcoded adaptors covering alpha/delta and beta/gamma chains were used on roughly 400 ng RNA. TCRdb redid the calling of the reads with MiXCR, one entry per CDR3 protein. Among 35,000 to 50,000 distinct CDR3 sequences listed, roughly 12% were seen once. Sequenced input: a population of CD138-negative cells sorted from bone marrow. The rearrangement uses TRBV20-1 and TRBJ2-5, with D perhaps assigned TRBD1 or TRBD2 (5 bases each). This TCR was sampled from a donor at least 40 years old with multiple myeloma. The DNA of the CDR3 is TGCAGTGCCAACTACGGGACGAGGGCCCAGTACTTC. It specifies CSANYGTRAQYF.